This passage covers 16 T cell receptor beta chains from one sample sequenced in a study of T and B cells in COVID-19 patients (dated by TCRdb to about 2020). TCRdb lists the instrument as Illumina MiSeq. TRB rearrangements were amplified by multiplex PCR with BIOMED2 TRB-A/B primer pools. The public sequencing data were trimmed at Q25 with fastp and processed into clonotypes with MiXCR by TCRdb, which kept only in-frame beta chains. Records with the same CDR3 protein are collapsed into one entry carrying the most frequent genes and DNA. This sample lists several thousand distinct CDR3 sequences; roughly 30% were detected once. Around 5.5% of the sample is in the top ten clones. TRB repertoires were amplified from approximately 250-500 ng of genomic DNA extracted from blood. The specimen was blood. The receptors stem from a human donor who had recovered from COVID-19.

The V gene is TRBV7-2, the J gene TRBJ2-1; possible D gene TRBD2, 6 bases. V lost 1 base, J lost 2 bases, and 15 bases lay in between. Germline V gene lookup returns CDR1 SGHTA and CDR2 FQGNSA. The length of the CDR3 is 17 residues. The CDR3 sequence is CASSLGPGAGTYNEQFF. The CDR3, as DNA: TGTGCCAGCAGCTTAGGGCCCGGGGCGGGGACCTACAATGAGCAGTTCTTC.

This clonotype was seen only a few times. In DNA form, the CDR3 reads TGCGCCAGCAGCCCCGGCGGGAATGAGCAGTTCTTC. It is translated as CASSPGGNEQFF. The chain employs TRBV5-1 and TRBJ2-1, with TRBD2 as a possible D gene (5 bases). Germline assignment: CDR1 SGHRS and CDR2 YFSETQ. This CDR3 comprises 12 residues. V gave up 4 bases and J gave up 7 bases, with 9 bases separating them.

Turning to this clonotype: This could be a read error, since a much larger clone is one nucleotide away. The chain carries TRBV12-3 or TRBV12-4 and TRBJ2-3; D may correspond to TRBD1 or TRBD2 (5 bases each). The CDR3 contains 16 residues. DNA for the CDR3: TGTGCCGGCAGTTTAGTAGTCGGGACCCCCACAGATACGCAGTATTTT. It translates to CAGSLVVGTPTDTQYF.

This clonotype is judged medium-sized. In DNA, the CDR3 is TGTGCCAGCAGTTACGGGGCACCGGGGGACTTGGACCAGTACTTC. Translating gives CASSYGAPGDLDQYF. The chain joins TRBV6-2 or TRBV6-3 to TRBJ2-5, with D tentatively TRBD2 (6 bases). This CDR3 is built from 15 residues. Germline V lookup: CDR1 MNHEY, CDR2 SVGEGT. The V end was cut by 2 bases, the J end by 10 bases, with 20 bases between.

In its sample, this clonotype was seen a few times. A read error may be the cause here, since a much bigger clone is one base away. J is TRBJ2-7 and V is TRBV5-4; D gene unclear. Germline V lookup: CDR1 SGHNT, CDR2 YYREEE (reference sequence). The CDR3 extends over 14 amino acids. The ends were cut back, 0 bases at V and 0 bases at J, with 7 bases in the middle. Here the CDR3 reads CASSLGTDSYEQYV. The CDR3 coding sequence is TGTGCCAGCAGCTTGGGGACGGACTCCTACGAGCAGTACGTC.

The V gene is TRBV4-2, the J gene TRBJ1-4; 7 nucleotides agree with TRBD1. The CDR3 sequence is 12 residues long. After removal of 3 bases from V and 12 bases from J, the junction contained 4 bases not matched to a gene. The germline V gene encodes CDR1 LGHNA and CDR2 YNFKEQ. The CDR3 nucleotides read TGTGCCAGCAGCCATAGACAGGGTGAACTGTTTTTT. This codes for CASSHRQGELFF.

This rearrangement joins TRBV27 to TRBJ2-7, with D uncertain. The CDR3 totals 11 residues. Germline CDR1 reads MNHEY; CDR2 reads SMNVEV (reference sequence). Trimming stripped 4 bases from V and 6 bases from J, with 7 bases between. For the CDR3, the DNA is TGTGCCAGCAGTTCCTTAGGCGAGCAGTACGTC. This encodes CASSSLGEQYV.

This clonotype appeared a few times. The CDR3 coding sequence is TGTGCCAGCAGCGTACAGGGCTACGAGCAGTACTTC. It codes for CASSVQGYEQYF. The V gene is TRBV7-2, the J gene TRBJ2-7; tentatively, D is TRBD1 (6 bases). Germline CDR1 reads SGHTA; CDR2 reads FQGNSA. Trimming removed 5 bases at V and 3 bases at J, with 8 bases between. CDR3 length equals 12 residues.

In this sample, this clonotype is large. CDR3 loop: CSVREYEGELFF. CDR3 coding DNA: TGCAGCGTTAGGGAGTATGAAGGGGAGCTGTTTTTT. The V call is TRBV29-1, the J call TRBJ2-2; the D gene is possibly TRBD2 (5 bases). Germline CDR1 and CDR2: SQVTM and ANQGSEA. V was shortened by 5 bases and J by 8 bases, with 12 bases between the two germline ends. The CDR3 has 12 residues.

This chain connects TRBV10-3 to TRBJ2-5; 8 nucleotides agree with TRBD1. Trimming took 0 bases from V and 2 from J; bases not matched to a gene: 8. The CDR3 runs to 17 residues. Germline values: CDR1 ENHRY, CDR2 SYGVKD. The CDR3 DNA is TGTGCCATCAGTGAGTCGGCGACAGGGGAAGCACAAGAGACCCAGTACTTC. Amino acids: CAISESATGEAQETQYF.

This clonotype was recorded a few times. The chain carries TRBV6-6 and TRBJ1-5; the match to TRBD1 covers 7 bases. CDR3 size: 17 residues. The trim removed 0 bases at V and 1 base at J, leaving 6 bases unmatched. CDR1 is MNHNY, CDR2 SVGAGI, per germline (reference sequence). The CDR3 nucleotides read TGTGCCAGCAGTTACTCGGGGGACAGAGAGAGCAATCAGCCCCAGCATTTT. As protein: CASSYSGDRESNQPQHF.

This chain's CDR3 is CASTGTGEVEKLFF. DNA of the CDR3: TGTGCCAGCACCGGGACAGGGGAGGTGGAAAAACTGTTTTTT. V and J are TRBV6-6 and TRBJ1-4; 10 positions agree with TRBD1. V trimming: 7 bases; J trimming: 8 bases; junction bases outside the gene matches: 7. This CDR3 comprises 14 residues. CDR1 is MNHNY and CDR2 is SVGAGI in the germline V gene (reference sequence).

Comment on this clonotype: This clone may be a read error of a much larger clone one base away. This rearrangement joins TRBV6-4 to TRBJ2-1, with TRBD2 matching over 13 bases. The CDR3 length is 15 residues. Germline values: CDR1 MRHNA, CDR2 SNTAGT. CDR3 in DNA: TGTGCCAGCAGTGAGGGGACTAGCGGGGACAATGAGCAGTTATTC. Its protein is CASSEGTSGDNEQLF.

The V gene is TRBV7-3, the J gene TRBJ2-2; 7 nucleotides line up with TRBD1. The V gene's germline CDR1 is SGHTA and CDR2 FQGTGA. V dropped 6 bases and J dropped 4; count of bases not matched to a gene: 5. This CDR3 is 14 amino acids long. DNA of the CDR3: TGTGCCAGCAGGAGGGGGCAGGGCACCGGGGAGCTGTTTTTT. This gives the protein CASRRGQGTGELFF.

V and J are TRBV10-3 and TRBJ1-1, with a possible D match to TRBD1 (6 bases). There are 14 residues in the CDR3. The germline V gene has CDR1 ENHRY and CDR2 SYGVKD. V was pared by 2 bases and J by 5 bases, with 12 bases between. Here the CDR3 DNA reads TGTGCCATCAGTGAGAATCAAGGGGGGACTGAAGCTTTCTTT. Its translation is CAISENQGGTEAFF.

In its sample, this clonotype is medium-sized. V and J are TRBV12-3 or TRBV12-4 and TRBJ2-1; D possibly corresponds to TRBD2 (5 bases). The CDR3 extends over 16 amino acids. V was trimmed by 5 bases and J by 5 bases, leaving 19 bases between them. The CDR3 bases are TGTGCCAGCAGTGGGGAGAGGTATTCAGTTGACAATGAGCAGTTCTTC. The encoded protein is CASSGERYSVDNEQFF.